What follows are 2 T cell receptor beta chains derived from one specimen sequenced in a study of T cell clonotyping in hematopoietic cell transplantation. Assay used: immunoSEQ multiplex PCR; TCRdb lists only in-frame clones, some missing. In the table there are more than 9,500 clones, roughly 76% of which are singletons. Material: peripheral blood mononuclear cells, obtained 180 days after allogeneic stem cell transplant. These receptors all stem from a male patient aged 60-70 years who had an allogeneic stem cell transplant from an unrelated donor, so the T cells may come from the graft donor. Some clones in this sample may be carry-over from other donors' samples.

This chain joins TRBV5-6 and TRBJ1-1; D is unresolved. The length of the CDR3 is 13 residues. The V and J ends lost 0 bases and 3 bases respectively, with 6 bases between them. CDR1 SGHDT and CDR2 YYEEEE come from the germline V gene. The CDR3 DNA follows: TGTGCCAGCAGCTTGGCCGGGTACACTGAAGCTTTCTTT. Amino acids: CASSLAGYTEAFF. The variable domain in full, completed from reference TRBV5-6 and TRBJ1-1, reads DAGVTQSPTHLIKTRGQQVTLRCSPKSGHDTVSWYQQALGQGPQFIFQYYEEEERQRGNFPDRFSGHQFPNYSSELNVNALLLGDSALYLCASSLAGYTEAFFGQGTRLTVV.

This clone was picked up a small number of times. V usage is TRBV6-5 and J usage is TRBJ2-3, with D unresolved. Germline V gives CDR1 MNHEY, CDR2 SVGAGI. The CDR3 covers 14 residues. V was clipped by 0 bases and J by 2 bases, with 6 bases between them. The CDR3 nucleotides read TGTGCCAGCAGTTACTCACCAGCCACAGATACGCAGTATTTT. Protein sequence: CASSYSPATDTQYF.